The clone carrying this TCR beta chain was counted a few times. The sample originates from a study of early T cells in non-severe SARS-CoV-2 infection. Study background: The study sequenced bulk RNA from unsorted whole blood, with chains unpaired.

Per the germline V gene, CDR1 is MNHEY and CDR2 is SVGAGI. The CDR3 is made up of 13 amino acids. The V end was cut by 5 bases, the J end by 9 bases, with 14 bases between. Unique molecular identifiers were added to individual cDNA molecules. TCRdb recomputed calls from the 5' RACE reads with MiXCR, one row per CDR3 protein. The sample has more than 90,000 distinct CDR3 sequences; under 15% are singletons. The V and J genes are TRBV6-5 and TRBJ2-1, with no clear D. The material sequenced was whole blood. The sequence derives from an adult who was a healthcare worker with PCR-confirmed SARS-CoV-2 infection or an uninfected control (not recorded which). CDR3 nucleotide sequence: TGTGCCAGCAGTCCCCGGGTACCCGGTGAGCAGTTCTTC. It is translated as CASSPRVPGEQFF.